This TCR beta chain was sequenced for a study of cytomegalovirus exposure and HLA in healthy donors. Study-level results: In the 130 or so validation repertoires, about 94% of cluster scores exceeded 0, per a later analysis.

Germline CDR1 and CDR2: SEHNR and FQNEAQ (reference sequence). CDR3 size: 13 residues. This table comes from immunoSEQ multiplex PCR, and its TCRdb copy is limited to in-frame clones, with some not included. The sample gives roughly 75,000 clones, 94% of which show up once; more than 1.2% is in the top ten. In the case of this clone: What it binds is unknown. Germline is not matched at one junction end, which may reflect a read error.

The specimen sequenced was PBMCs. This clonotype was sampled from a young man in good health and CMV-seropositive. This chain links TRBV7-9 with TRBJ2-5, with 7 bases identical to TRBD1. The CDR3 DNA reads as TGTGCCAGCAGCTCGGACAGGACAGAGGCCCAGTACTTC. This gives the protein CASSSDRTEAQYF.